Shown below are 9 T cell receptor beta chains from a single sample sequenced in a study of identical twins. TCRdb used MiXCR to reprocess the 5' RACE reads, holding one entry per CDR3 protein. The sample carries roughly 490,000 distinct CDR3 sequences, over 11% recorded once. The sample also formed part of further work on yellow fever vaccine responses in identical twins.

Sample: CD4+ T cells sorted from blood. These receptors came from a woman under 30 in good health.

The genes are TRBV7-9 and TRBJ2-4; D remains ambiguous. Germline assignment: CDR1 SEHNR and CDR2 FQNEAQ (reference sequence). V was cut by 5 bases and J by 3 bases, with 14 bases left in between. The CDR3 loop spans 15 amino acids. This CDR3 reads CASSLNDRYKNIQYF. The CDR3 bases are TGTGCCAGCAGCCTTAATGACCGATACAAAAACATTCAGTACTTC.

This chain links TRBV6-2 or TRBV6-3 with TRBJ2-1; 10 bases fit TRBD2. This CDR3 region has 16 residues. Losses at the gene ends were 7 bases for V and 5 bases for J; bases not matched to a gene: 11. CDR1 MNHEY and CDR2 SVGEGT come from the germline V gene. The CDR3 nucleotides read TGTGCCAGCAATAAGCGGGAGGGCCCTTTGAACAATGAGCAGTTCTTC. Its translation is CASNKREGPLNNEQFF.

The chain employs TRBV3-1 and TRBJ2-2; no clear D. CDR1 is LGHDT and CDR2 is YNNKEL in the germline V gene (reference sequence). Trimming pared 1 base from V and 0 bases from J, leaving 6 bases between. The CDR3 has 15 residues. The CDR3 coding sequence is TGTGCCAGCAGCCAAGTCGTGACGAACACCGGGGAGCTGTTTTTT. Protein product: CASSQVVTNTGELFF. The complete variable domain, with remaining parts taken from reference TRBV3-1 and TRBJ2-2, reads DTAVSQTPKYLVTQMGNDKSIKCEQNLGHDTMYWYKQDSKKFLKIMFSYNNKELIINETVPNRFSPKSPDKAHLNLHINSLELGDSAVYFCASSQVVTNTGELFFGEGSRLTVL.

V usage is TRBV5-6 and J usage is TRBJ1-6, with no clear D. Germline V CDR1 and CDR2: SGHDT, YYEEEE. Trimming cost V 0 bases and J 9 bases, with 7 bases left between them. The CDR3 consists of 13 residues. The CDR3 sequence: CASSLVGPSPLHF. CDR3 in DNA: TGTGCCAGCAGCTTGGTCGGGCCTTCACCCCTCCACTTT.

This clonotype was observed a handful of times. CDR3 sequence: CASSSGTSGRVYNEQFF. The CDR3 region has the DNA TGTGCCAGCAGCTCCGGGACTAGCGGGAGAGTTTACAATGAGCAGTTCTTC. The V call is TRBV7-2, the J call TRBJ2-1; 14 nucleotides match TRBD2. CDR3 length equals 17 residues. V gave up 4 bases and J gave up 4 bases; unmatched junction bases: 6. Germline CDR1 reads SGHTA; CDR2 reads FQGNSA.

This clonotype was recorded a few times. The chain combines TRBV18 with TRBJ2-5; D is perhaps TRBD1 (5 bases). This CDR3 has 15 amino acids. The germline V and J ends were trimmed by 4 bases and 5 bases, with 17 bases remaining between them. Germline V gene sequence: CDR1 KGHSH, CDR2 LQKENI. The chain's CDR3 is CASSHDATPGETQYF. The DNA for the CDR3 is TGTGCCAGCTCACACGACGCAACCCCAGGGGAGACCCAGTACTTC.

The chain is built from TRBV5-1 and TRBJ2-1, with D tentatively TRBD1 (5 bases). CDR3 length: 12 amino acids. Per the germline V gene, CDR1 is SGHRS and CDR2 is YFSETQ. Trimming took 2 bases from V and 10 from J, leaving 10 bases between them. DNA for the CDR3: TGCGCCAGCAGCTTCACAGGCGAAGAGCAGTTCTTC. Residues: CASSFTGEEQFF.

This clonotype was observed a handful of times. The J gene is TRBJ1-1, the V gene TRBV5-1; perhaps TRBD1 as D (6 bases). V dropped 2 bases and J dropped 4 bases, with 12 bases sitting between them. CDR3 size: 14 residues. CDR1 and CDR2 (germline): SGHRS, YFSETQ. The CDR3 loop reads CASSLNRVSTEAFF. DNA of the CDR3: TGCGCCAGCAGCTTAAACAGGGTGAGCACTGAAGCTTTCTTT.

J is TRBJ1-1 and V is TRBV13; D is perhaps TRBD1 (5 bases). V was shortened by 1 base and J by 7 bases, with 13 bases between the two germline ends. The CDR3 covers 14 residues. The V gene's germline CDR1 is PRHDT and CDR2 FYEKMQ (reference sequence). The CDR3 spells CASSLEGSRFEAFF. CDR3 in DNA: TGTGCCAGCAGCTTAGAGGGGTCGAGATTTGAAGCTTTCTTT. Combining the CDR3 with reference TRBV13 and TRBJ1-1 gives the whole variable domain AAGVIQSPRHLIKEKRETATLKCYPIPRHDTVYWYQQGPGQDPQFLISFYEKMQSDKGSIPDRFSAQQFSDYHSELNMSSLELGDSALYFCASSLEGSRFEAFFGQGTRLTVV.